This T cell receptor beta chain derives from a study of T-cell reconstitution after alpha-beta-depleted transplantation in children. Germline-derived CDR1 and CDR2 are MGHRA and YSYEKL. V was clipped by 6 bases and J by 5 bases, with 13 bases between them. The CDR3 spans 13 residues. Overall study results and limits: Approximately two months post-transplant, alpha-beta T cells reportedly originated from several hundred expanded graft clones. Some patients owed their high day-60 TCRbeta diversity to surviving recipient T cells and thymic progenitors. Diversity and T-cell counts at one year after transplant derived mostly from new T cells.

Preparation of the TCRbeta library was carried out with unique molecular identifiers. Each CDR3 protein gets one entry after TCRdb re-called the PCR reads with MiXCR. The top ten hold 0.65% to 0.9% of the sample, which has 700,000 or so distinct CDR3 sequences, roughly 14% seen once. This clonotype was picked up a small number of times. Its matching antigen is unknown. The sequences come from PBMCs, collected before TCRalphabeta/CD19-depleted stem cell transplant. The sequence came from a girl aged 2-10 years with congenital amegakaryocytic thrombocytopenia, due to receive a stem cell transplant. V usage is TRBV4-1 and J usage is TRBJ2-5; D is uncertain. The CDR3 region has the DNA TGCGCCAGCAGTCCCCCAATAGGGGAGACCCAGTACTTC. Translation: CASSPPIGETQYF.